This TCR beta chain is drawn from a study of Tregs in tolerant kidney transplant recipients. Whole-study findings and limits: In tolerant patients, donor-specific Tregs outgrew total Tregs, suggesting antigen-driven expansion. For some patients, primers changed over time, blocking nucleotide-level comparison. Biological reproducibility was not directly addressed, but technical replication error appeared minimal.

Assay: immunoSEQ multiplex PCR; the TCRdb copy retains only in-frame clones and omits some. Of tens of thousands of clones listed, approximately 89% are singletons. Related graft donors supplied nonmyeloablative bone marrow transplants, and mixed chimerism was transient. CD4+CD25+CD127- Tregs, CD4+CD25- non-Tregs, CD4 and CD8 cells were sorted. The CDR3 is made up of 16 amino acids. The V end was cut by 3 bases, the J end by 0 bases, with 12 bases between. Germline CDR1 is MNHEY and CDR2 is SMNVEV (reference sequence). Details on this clone: No antigen is known for it.

The receptor was derived from a human patient who received a combined kidney and bone marrow transplant. The graft donor may have contributed some T cells. The specimen comprised CD4+ T cells from blood (PBMCs), sampled 6 months after the transplant. The genes are TRBV27 and TRBJ1-5; D call uncertain. The CDR3 bases are TGTGCCAGCAGTTTTCTGTCTTCTTTTAGCAATCAGCCCCAGCATTTT. Translation gives CASSFLSSFSNQPQHF.